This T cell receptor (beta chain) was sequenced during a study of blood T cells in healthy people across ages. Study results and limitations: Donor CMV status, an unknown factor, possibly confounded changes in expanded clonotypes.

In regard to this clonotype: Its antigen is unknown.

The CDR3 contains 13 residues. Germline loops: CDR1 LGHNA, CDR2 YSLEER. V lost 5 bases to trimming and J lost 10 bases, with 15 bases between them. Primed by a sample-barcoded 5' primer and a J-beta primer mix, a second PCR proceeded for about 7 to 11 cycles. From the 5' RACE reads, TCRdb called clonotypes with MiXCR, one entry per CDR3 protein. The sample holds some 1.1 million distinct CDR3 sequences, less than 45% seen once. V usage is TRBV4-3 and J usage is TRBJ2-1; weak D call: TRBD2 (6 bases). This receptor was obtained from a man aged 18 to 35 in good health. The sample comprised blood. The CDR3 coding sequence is TGCGCCAGCAGCTCGGCCGGGGGTATAGAGCAGTTCTTC. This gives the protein CASSSAGGIEQFF.